This T cell receptor (beta chain) was identified in a study of blood T cell repertoires in COVID-19 (dated by TCRdb to about 2020). Context from the whole study: Samples from collaborators originated in the United States, Italy and Spain and spanned both the acute and convalescent phases of COVID-19. The material from the prospective study consisted of cDNA or gDNA derived from T cells, B-cell-depleted T cells, or PBMCs. Deeply sampled blood TCRbeta repertoires from subjects exposed to, actively infected with, or recovered from COVID-19 were included in the dataset. The repertoires were released in a freely available public database intended as a resource for research on the immune response to SARS-CoV-2. Samples came from the ongoing ImmuneRACE study (first 160 participants) plus 1,254 subjects from 6 global collaborators. Nearly every sample came with metadata listing a de-identified subject ID, COVID-19 status, age in years and sex. Where available, HLA class I and class II types were taken from metadata supplied by the sample provider and were not determined by assay-based typing.

TCRbeta CDR3 regions were amplified from genomic DNA by means of the immunoSEQ Assay, a bias-controlled multiplex PCR. From the authors' description of their analysis: Nucleated cell counts per sample were estimated from amplification of reference gene primers within the assay. To quantify the absolute abundance of each unique TCRbeta CDR3 rearrangement, sequence reads were collapsed and filtered. For each sample, productive Simpson clonality was calculated by taking the square root of Simpson's diversity index across productive rearrangements. TCRdb mirrors the immuneACCESS table, restricted to in-frame sequences. Some clones are absent from its copies; in checked studies, under half trace to an unresolved V gene, and the reason for the others is unknown. V and J calls and clone size are as listed in that table; D and trimming were resolved from the DNA. For this sample there are around 390,000 clones; about 87% appear just once. About a tenth of the sample comes from the top ten.

In the prospective study, participants were roughly 18 to 95 years old, resided in 24 geographic areas of the United States, and were enrolled through a virtual design. In the prospective study, participants were assigned to cohorts based on the clinical history participants reported in a screening survey and a study questionnaire. For ImmuneRACE Cohort 3, a participant was defined as recovered based on two consecutive negative NP/OP PCR tests, clearance by a healthcare professional, or resolution of symptoms. In the prospective study, mobile phlebotomists collected whole blood, serum and a nasopharyngeal or oropharyngeal swab from each participant. Over an approximately two-month period, participants in the prospective study had the option of providing additional blood draws and questionnaires. Before DNA extraction, prospective study blood samples were shipped either frozen or at room temperature.

Including cysteine and phenylalanine, the CDR3 has 16 amino acids. The only DNA kept is the CDR3, 48 bases in frame from the first base. Reading the germline V gene gives CDR1 SNHLY and CDR2 FYNNEI. Trimming costs V 5 bases and J 3 bases, and their ends lie 17 bases apart. The paper's findings and limits, for the study overall: The quantity of clinical and demographic metadata differed by source and by participant and was supplied without curation.

On this clone: Its antigen has not been determined. The input lacks base qualities; no much larger clone sits a single base away.

Source material: PBMCs or T cells enriched from blood (not recorded which). The rearrangement combines TRBV2 with TRBJ1-5; the D gene lacks a confident call. The sequence derives from a woman aged 45-65 years who had recovered from COVID-19. The CDR3 has the sequence CASSRRALEANQPQHF. The sequence in DNA is TGTGCCAGCAGTCGGAGGGCCTTGGAGGCCAATCAGCCCCAGCATTTT.